These 2 T cell receptor beta chains originate from one sample sequenced in a study of blood T cell repertoires in COVID-19 (dated by TCRdb to between 2020 and 2021). Preparation of the library involved the immunoSEQ multiplex PCR assay. In its TCRdb copy, this immuneACCESS table keeps in-frame sequences only and misses some clones. Where compared with another copy, unresolved V genes explain less than half of these, and the others have no known cause. Counted in this sample were tens of thousands of clones; more than 80% of them appeared once. About a tenth of the sample comes from the top ten. The specimen sequenced was peripheral blood. The source is a woman aged 70 to 79 with acute or convalescent COVID-19.

The chain joins TRBV5-1 to TRBJ2-7; D gene uncertain. Germline assignment: CDR1 SGHRS and CDR2 YFSETQ. The CDR3 has 12 residues. Trimming left V 4 bases short and J 0 bases short, with 5 bases between. The CDR3, as DNA: TGCGCCAGCAGCCCGGGCTCCTACGAGCAGTACTTC. Its protein is CASSPGSYEQYF. The full variable domain, in which reference TRBV5-1 and TRBJ2-7 provide the parts outside the CDR3, is KAGVTQTPRYLIKTRGQQVTLSCSPISGHRSVSWYQQTPGQGLQFLFEYFSETQRNKGNFPGRFSGRQFSNSRSEMNVSTLELGDSALYLCASSPGSYEQYFGPGTRLTVT.

The chain uses TRBV19 and TRBJ2-3; 8 bases agree with TRBD1. The CDR3 length is 13 residues. The V segment lost 10 bases and the J segment 2 bases; nucleotides outside the gene matches: 5. CDR1 is LNHDA and CDR2 is SQIVND in the germline V gene (reference sequence). CDR3 sequence (DNA): TGTGCCACTAAGGACAGGGTCACAGATACGCAGTATTTT. Translating gives CATKDRVTDTQYF. Based on the CDR3 plus reference TRBV19 and TRBJ2-3, the full variable domain is DGGITQSPKYLFRKEGQNVTLSCEQNLNHDAMYWYRQDPGQGLRLIYYSQIVNDFQKGDIAEGYSVSREKKESFPLTVTSAQKNPTAFYLCATKDRVTDTQYFGPGTRLTVL.